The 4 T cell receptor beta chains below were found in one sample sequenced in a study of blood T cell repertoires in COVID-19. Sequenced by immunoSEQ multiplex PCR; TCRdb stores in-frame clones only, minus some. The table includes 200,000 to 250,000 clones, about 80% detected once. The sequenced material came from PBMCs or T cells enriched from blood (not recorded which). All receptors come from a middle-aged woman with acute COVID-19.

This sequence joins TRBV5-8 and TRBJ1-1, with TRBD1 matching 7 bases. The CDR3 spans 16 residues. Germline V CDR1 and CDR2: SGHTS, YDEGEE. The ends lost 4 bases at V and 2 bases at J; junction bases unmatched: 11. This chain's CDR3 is CASSVGQATLNTEAFF. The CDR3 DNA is TGTGCCAGCAGCGTAGGACAGGCGACCCTTAACACTGAAGCTTTCTTT.

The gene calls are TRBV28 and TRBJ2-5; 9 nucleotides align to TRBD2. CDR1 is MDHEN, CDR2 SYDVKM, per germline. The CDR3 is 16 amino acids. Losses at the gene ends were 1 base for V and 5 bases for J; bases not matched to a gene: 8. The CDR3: CASSLFVGTSRETQYF. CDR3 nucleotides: TGTGCCAGCAGTTTATTCGTCGGGACTAGCAGGGAGACCCAGTACTTC.

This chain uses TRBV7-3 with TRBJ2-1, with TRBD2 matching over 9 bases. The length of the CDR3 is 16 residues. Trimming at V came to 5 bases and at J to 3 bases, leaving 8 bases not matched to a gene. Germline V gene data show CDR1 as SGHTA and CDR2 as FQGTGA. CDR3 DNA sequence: TGTGCCAGCAGCACGCGGGGGGGCCGATACTACAATGAGCAGTTCTTC. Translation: CASSTRGGRYYNEQFF.

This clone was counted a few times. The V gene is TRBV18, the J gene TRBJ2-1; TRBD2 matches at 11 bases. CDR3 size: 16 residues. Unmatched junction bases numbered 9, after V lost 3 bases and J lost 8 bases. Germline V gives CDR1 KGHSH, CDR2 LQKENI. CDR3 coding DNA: TGTGCCAGCTCACCGGACCTAGCGGGAGGTACGGATGAGCAGTTCTTC. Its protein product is CASSPDLAGGTDEQFF. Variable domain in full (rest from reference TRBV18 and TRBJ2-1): NAGVMQNPRHLVRRRGQEARLRCSPMKGHSHVYWYRQLPEEGLKFMVYLQKENIIDESGMPKERFSAEFPKEGPSILRIQQVVRGDSAAYFCASSPDLAGGTDEQFFGPGTRLTVL.